Following are 13 T cell receptor beta chains from one sample sequenced in a study of T cells after yellow fever vaccination. Using its own MiXCR run on the 5' RACE reads, TCRdb lists one record per CDR3 protein. The table records tens of thousands of distinct CDR3 sequences, approximately 7.5% of them present only once. The specimen was CD8+ T cells sorted from PBMCs, collected on the day of the yellow fever booster vaccination. All receptors derive from a man aged 25 to 45 who received the YFV17D yellow fever vaccine.

The sample holds many counts of this clonotype. This chain joins TRBV15 and TRBJ1-1, with a possible D match to TRBD1 (6 bases). Germline values: CDR1 LNHNV, CDR2 YYDKDF (reference sequence). Trimming removed 8 bases from V and 6 bases from J, with 7 bases in between. The CDR3 runs to 10 residues. CDR3 nucleotides: TGTGCCACCGGGGGCCCTGAAGCTTTCTTT. Translation: CATGGPEAFF. Full variable domain (remainder filled in from reference TRBV15 and TRBJ1-1): DAMVIQNPRYQVTQFGKPVTLSCSQTLNHNVMYWYQQKSSQAPKLLFHYYDKDFNNEADTPDNFQSRRPNTSFCFLDIRSPGLGDTAMYLCATGGPEAFFGQGTRLTVV.

This clonotype was counted ten times or more. The chain employs TRBV6-1 and TRBJ2-1; 8 positions match TRBD2. Germline-derived CDR1 and CDR2 are MNHNS and SASEGT. The CDR3 has 14 amino acids. V lost 6 bases, J lost 5 bases, and 6 bases stayed unmatched. CDR3 amino acids: CASRVAGQHNEQFF. CDR3 DNA: TGTGCCAGCAGGGTAGCGGGACAACACAATGAGCAGTTCTTC.

The chain uses TRBV9 and TRBJ2-5; D might be TRBD1 (6 bases). The length of the CDR3 is 14 residues. V was pared by 4 bases and J by 1 base, with 11 bases between. The V gene's germline CDR1 is SGDLS and CDR2 YYNGEE. The DNA of the CDR3 is TGTGCCAGCAGCTTGACAGGTACCCAAGAGACCCAGTACTTC. Its protein product is CASSLTGTQETQYF.

The genes are TRBV15 and TRBJ2-3, with 7 nucleotides matching TRBD1. Per the germline V gene, CDR1 is LNHNV and CDR2 is YYDKDF (reference sequence). The CDR3 has 20 amino acids. V shed 0 bases, J shed 4 bases, and the junction held 19 bases outside the gene matches. The CDR3 here is CATSRDHGAGGSGVPDTQYF. The CDR3 coding sequence is TGTGCCACCAGCAGAGATCACGGGGCAGGGGGATCGGGTGTCCCAGATACGCAGTATTTT. The whole variable domain, filled in from reference TRBV15 and TRBJ2-3, reads DAMVIQNPRYQVTQFGKPVTLSCSQTLNHNVMYWYQQKSSQAPKLLFHYYDKDFNNEADTPDNFQSRRPNTSFCFLDIRSPGLGDTAMYLCATSRDHGAGGSGVPDTQYFGPGTRLTVL.

The genes are TRBV12-3 or TRBV12-4 and TRBJ2-2; 11 nucleotides align to TRBD2. V gave up 6 bases and J gave up 10 bases; unmatched junction bases: 10. The CDR3 totals 15 residues. The CDR3: CASSQTSGEAVELFF. In DNA, the CDR3 is TGTGCCAGCAGCCAGACTAGCGGGGAAGCCGTGGAGCTGTTTTTT.

This clonotype appeared many times. CDR3: CSVVLAGGPRRYNEQFF. The CDR3 DNA sequence: TGCAGCGTTGTCCTAGCGGGAGGGCCGAGGCGCTACAATGAGCAGTTCTTC. V and J are TRBV29-1 and TRBJ2-1, with 12 positions matching TRBD2. The CDR3 sequence is 17 residues long. V gave up 4 bases and J gave up 3 bases; unmatched junction bases: 10. Germline CDR1 and CDR2: SQVTM and ANQGSEA.

J is TRBJ2-5 and V is TRBV7-6, with 12 nucleotides matching TRBD1. The germline V gene encodes CDR1 SGHVS and CDR2 FNYEAQ. CDR3 length: 15 amino acids. The V segment lost 5 bases and the J segment 4 bases; nucleotides outside the gene matches: 5. CDR3 protein: CASSVGTGGGETQYF. DNA for the CDR3: TGTGCCAGCAGCGTGGGGACAGGGGGCGGAGAGACCCAGTACTTC.

CDR3 amino acids: CASSFSSFHEQYF. CDR3 sequence (DNA): TGTGCCAGCAGTTTCAGTAGTTTCCACGAGCAGTACTTC. The chain is built from TRBV27 and TRBJ2-7; D unclear. The germline V gene encodes CDR1 MNHEY and CDR2 SMNVEV (reference sequence). The CDR3 runs 13 residues. Trimming left V 3 bases short and J 5 bases short, with 11 bases between.

The sample holds a few counts of this clonotype. This chain connects TRBV29-1 to TRBJ2-3; possibly TRBD2 for D (6 bases). The germline V and J ends were trimmed by 1 base and 0 bases, with 14 bases remaining between them. Germline V CDR1 and CDR2: SQVTM, ANQGSEA. The CDR3 is 16 amino acids. The CDR3 DNA reads as TGCAGCGTTGAAGGGTCGGGGGAGAGGAGCACAGATACGCAGTATTTT. Its protein is CSVEGSGERSTDTQYF.

The chain couples TRBV6-4 to TRBJ2-1; D perhaps matches TRBD2 (6 bases). Deletions cut 5 bases from V and 1 base from J, with 12 bases between. CDR1 and CDR2 from the germline V gene are MRHNA and SNTAGT. This CDR3 region has 15 residues. CDR3 bases: TGTGCCAGCAGTCCCCGTGGGGGGTCCTACAATGAGCAGTTCTTC. Residues: CASSPRGGSYNEQFF.

The chain carries TRBV29-1 and TRBJ2-5, with a tentative D call TRBD2 (5 bases). This CDR3 spans 14 amino acids. Trimming removed 0 bases at V and 5 bases at J, with 13 bases between. Looked up from germline, CDR1 is SQVTM and CDR2 is ANQGSEA. The CDR3 DNA reads TGCAGCGTTGAAGACCCCATGCGGAGGGAGACCCAGTACTTC. This translates into CSVEDPMRRETQYF.

The chain is built from TRBV18 and TRBJ1-1; no clear D gene. The germline V gene has CDR1 KGHSH and CDR2 LQKENI. Trimming shortened V by 2 bases and J by 4 bases, and 5 bases separated the two germline ends. The CDR3 loop spans 12 amino acids. The CDR3, as DNA: TGTGCCAGCTCACCATACGGCACTGAAGCTTTCTTT. It yields the protein CASSPYGTEAFF.

This clonotype was seen more than once but under ten times. The chain employs TRBV4-3 and TRBJ2-5, with 7 bases lining up with TRBD2. V lost 0 bases and J lost 6; bases outside the gene matches: 10. This CDR3 region has 16 residues. Germline lookup yields CDR1 LGHNA and CDR2 YSLEER. The CDR3 reads CASSQDLAGEGKTQYF. The CDR3 region has the DNA TGCGCCAGCAGCCAAGACTTGGCCGGGGAGGGAAAGACCCAGTACTTC.